The subject of this entry is one TCR beta chain. This receptor's antigen is unknown. No much larger clone exists at a distance of one base, and base qualities are not known. V and J are truncated by 2 bases and 7 bases respectively, leaving an intervening sequence of 12 bases. Its CDR3 holds 14 amino acids, cysteine through phenylalanine. Only CDR3 DNA is held: 42 bases, read in frame from base 1. Based on the germline V gene, the CDR1 and CDR2 sequences are MNHEY and SVGAGI. The entire isolated RNA was reverse transcribed using the High Capacity cDNA Reverse Transcription Kit, and thus expressed TCRB transcripts were sequenced. Deep immunoSEQ sequencing was applied to naive, central memory and regulatory T cell samples, giving an average of about 3.8 million total reads per sample. After sorted cells were lysed in RLT buffer, RNA was extracted with DNase-treated RNeasy Micro or Mini kits, with the choice depending on cell number. Each cell subset was processed on its own to prevent cross-contamination, while patient and healthy donor samples were processed together. The immunoSEQ multiplex PCR was used to amplify TCRB sequences from cDNA, generating 87-bp fragments that spanned the CDR3 region. The amplicons were sequenced using the Illumina HiSeq platform. In the original analysis: PCR bias was computationally corrected using synthetic template baselines, reads within Hamming distance 2 were collapsed, and singletons that could not be merged were discarded. By aligning reads against IMGT, V, D and J genes, CDR3 length, and insertions or deletions at six rearrangement sites were assigned. Within each subset, clonotype counts were normalized to the number of sorted cells before true diversity and Gini coefficients were calculated with the tcR R package. Repertoire sharing was quantified using the overlap coefficient calculated on TCRB nucleotide sequences. Out-of-frame TCRB sequences from naive cells were analyzed as a proxy for the pre-selection repertoire. Not all clones reach the TCRdb copy of this immuneACCESS table, which keeps in-frame sequences only. Checked studies attribute under half of the gap to unresolved V genes and leave the rest unexplained. That table is the source of V, J and clone size, and D and trimming were worked out from the DNA. Present in this sample are roughly 260,000 clones, about 11% of which were seen just once. The ten largest clonotypes hold around 0.015% of the sample.

Each donor gave one peripheral blood draw, averaging approximately 120 mL, which was collected into heparinised tubes. A BD FACSAria II was used to sort naive, central memory, regulatory and stem cell-like memory CD4+ T cells with a panel that included CD45RO, CCR7, CD25, CD127, CD95 and CD27. Purity was above 95% for every sorted population. PBMCs were isolated right away by Lymphoprep density gradient centrifugation and were stained directly, without culture. So that batch effects would be minimized, each experiment stained and sorted samples in pairs, pairing one healthy donor with one patient. The sample comes from a study of beta chain features in type 1 diabetes (dated by TCRdb to the late 2010s). Broadly, across the study: Patients and healthy donors did not differ in mean age, gender distribution, total cell number or subset yield. A total of 90 million to 120 million sorted cells were examined across all samples, and a strong correlation was observed between cell number per subset and RNA yield. In the study, TCRB repertoires of sorted circulating CD4+ T cell subsets from recently diagnosed type 1 diabetes patients were compared with those of matched healthy donors. Whereas all 30 or so donors provided naive and central memory subsets, regulatory and stem cell-like memory subsets were isolated from just 8 patients and about 8 healthy donors.

Study-level results and caveats: Because small numbers of individuals were included in the HLA sub-analyses, any influence of HLA type on TCRB rearrangement was left unresolved. Naive, central memory and regulatory TCRB repertoires appeared to be more similar among patients than among healthy donors. Shorter templates might be favored by PCR, yet because patient and control samples were amplified and corrected together, any such skew would affect both groups equally. Because cDNA was sequenced instead of genomic DNA, highly expressing activated cells could be over-represented, though the groups showed no difference in activation or CD3 levels. Type 1 diabetes patients showed a moderate but significant shortening of TCRB CDR3 length in all four CD4+ subsets. At VDJ recombination sites, patients with type 1 diabetes made fewer insertions and deleted more nucleotides, a pattern implying thymic rearrangement abnormalities.

The sequence came from a man aged 25-40 years with type 1 diabetes. Rearrangement joined TRBV6-5 to TRBJ2-1; the best D guess is TRBD1, with 5 bases matching. The sequenced sample was naive CD4+ T cells from blood. The cell subset or site label, as the study defines it: true naive CD4+ T cells. The base sequence is TGTGCCAGCAGTTACGGGCAGGGTCGGAATGAGCAGTTCTTC. The translation is CASSYGQGRNEQFF.